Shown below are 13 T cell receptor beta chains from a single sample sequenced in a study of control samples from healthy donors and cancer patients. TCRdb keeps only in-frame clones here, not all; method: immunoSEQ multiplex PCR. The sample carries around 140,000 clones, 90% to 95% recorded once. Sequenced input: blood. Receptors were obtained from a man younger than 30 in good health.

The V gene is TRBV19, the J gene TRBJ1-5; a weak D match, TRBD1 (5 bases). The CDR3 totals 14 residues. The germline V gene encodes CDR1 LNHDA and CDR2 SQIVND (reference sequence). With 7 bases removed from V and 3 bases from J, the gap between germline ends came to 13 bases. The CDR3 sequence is CASTLDKFNQPQHF. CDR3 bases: TGTGCCAGTACCCTGGACAAATTCAATCAGCCCCAGCATTTT.

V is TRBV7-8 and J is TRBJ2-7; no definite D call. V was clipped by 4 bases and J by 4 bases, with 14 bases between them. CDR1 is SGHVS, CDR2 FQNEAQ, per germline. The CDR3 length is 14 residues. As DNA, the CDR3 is TGTGCCAGCAGCTCAGCTGGGGTGAAATACGAGCAGTACTTC. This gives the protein CASSSAGVKYEQYF. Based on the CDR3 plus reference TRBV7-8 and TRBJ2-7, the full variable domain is GAGVSQSPRYKVAKRGQDVALRCDPISGHVSLFWYQQALGQGPEFLTYFQNEAQLDKSGLPSDRFFAERPEGSVSTLKIQRTQQEDSAVYLCASSSAGVKYEQYFGPGTRLTVT.

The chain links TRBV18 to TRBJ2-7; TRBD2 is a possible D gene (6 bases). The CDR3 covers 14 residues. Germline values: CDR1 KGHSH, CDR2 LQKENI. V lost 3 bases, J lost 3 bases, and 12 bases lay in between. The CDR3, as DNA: TGTGCCAGCTCACCCCAGCGGGTCCACTACGAGCAGTACTTC. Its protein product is CASSPQRVHYEQYF.

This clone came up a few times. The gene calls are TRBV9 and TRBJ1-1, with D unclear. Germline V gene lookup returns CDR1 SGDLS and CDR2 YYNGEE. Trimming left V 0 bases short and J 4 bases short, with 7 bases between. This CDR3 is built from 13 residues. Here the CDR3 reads CASSVVARTEAFF. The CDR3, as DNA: TGTGCCAGCAGCGTAGTGGCTCGCACTGAAGCTTTCTTT.

CDR3 sequence: CASSESGRGRDTQYF. The CDR3 DNA sequence: TGTGCCAGCAGCGAATCGGGCAGGGGAAGAGATACGCAGTATTTT. This chain connects TRBV7-3 to TRBJ2-3; D possibly corresponds to TRBD1 (6 bases). The CDR3 is 15 amino acids. Between the trimmed V and J ends, which lost 5 bases and 5 bases, there was a span of 17 bases. Germline CDR1 and CDR2: SGHTA and FQGTGA.

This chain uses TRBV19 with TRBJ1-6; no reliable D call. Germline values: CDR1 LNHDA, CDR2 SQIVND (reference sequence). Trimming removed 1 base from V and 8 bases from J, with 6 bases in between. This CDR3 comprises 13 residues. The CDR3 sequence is CASSIGRDSPLHF. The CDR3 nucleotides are TGTGCCAGTAGTATAGGGAGGGATTCACCCCTCCACTTT.

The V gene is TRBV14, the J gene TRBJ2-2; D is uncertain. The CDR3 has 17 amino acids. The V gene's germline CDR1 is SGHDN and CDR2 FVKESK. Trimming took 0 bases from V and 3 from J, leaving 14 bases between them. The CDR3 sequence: CASSQDFRRNDTGELFF. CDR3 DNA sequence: TGTGCCAGCAGCCAAGATTTTAGAAGGAACGACACCGGGGAGCTGTTTTTT.

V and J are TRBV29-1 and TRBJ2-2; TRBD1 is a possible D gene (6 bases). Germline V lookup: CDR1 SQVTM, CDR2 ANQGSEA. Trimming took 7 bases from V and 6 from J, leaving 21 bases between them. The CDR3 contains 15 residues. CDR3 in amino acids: CSAVVGAGDSGELFF. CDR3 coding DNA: TGCAGCGCGGTCGTAGGGGCAGGGGATTCCGGGGAGCTGTTTTTT.

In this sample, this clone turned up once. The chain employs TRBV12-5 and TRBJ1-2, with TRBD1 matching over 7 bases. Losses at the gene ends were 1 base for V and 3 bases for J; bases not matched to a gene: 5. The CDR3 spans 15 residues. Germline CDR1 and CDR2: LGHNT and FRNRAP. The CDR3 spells CASGLGRGTDYGYTF. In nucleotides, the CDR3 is TGTGCTAGTGGTTTGGGAAGGGGGACAGACTATGGCTACACCTTC.

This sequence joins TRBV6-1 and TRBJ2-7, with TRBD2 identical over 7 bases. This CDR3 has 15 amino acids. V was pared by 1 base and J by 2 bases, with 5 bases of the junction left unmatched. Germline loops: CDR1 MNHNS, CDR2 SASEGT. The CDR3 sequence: CASSEVGEGPYEQYF. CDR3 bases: TGTGCCAGCAGTGAAGTAGGGGAGGGCCCCTACGAGCAGTACTTC.

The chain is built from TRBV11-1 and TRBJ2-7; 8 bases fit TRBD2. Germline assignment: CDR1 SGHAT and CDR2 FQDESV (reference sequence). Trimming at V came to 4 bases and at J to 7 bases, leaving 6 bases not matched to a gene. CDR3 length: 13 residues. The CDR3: CASSSDAGGEQYF. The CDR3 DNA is TGTGCCAGCAGCTCAGACGCGGGGGGAGAGCAGTACTTC.

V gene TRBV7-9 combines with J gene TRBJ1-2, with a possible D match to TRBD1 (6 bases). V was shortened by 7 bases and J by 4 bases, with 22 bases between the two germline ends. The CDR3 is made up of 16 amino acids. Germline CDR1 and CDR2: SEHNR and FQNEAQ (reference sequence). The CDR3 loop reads CASTRDKSTTFYGYTF. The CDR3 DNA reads TGTGCCAGCACCCGGGACAAGAGTACAACTTTCTATGGCTACACCTTC.

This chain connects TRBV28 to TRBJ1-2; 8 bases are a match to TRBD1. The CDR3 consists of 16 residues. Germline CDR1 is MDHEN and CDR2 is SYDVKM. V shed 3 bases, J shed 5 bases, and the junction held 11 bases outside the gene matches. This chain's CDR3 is CASSFYRTGSVYGYTF. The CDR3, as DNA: TGTGCCAGCAGTTTTTATCGGACAGGGTCGGTTTATGGCTACACCTTC.